Sequencing of this T cell receptor beta chain was carried out in a study of T cell changes during pregnancy in multiple sclerosis. The ends were cut back, 4 bases at V and 6 bases at J, with 13 bases in the middle. The CDR3 is 14 residues long. From germline, CDR1 is SGHNT and CDR2 YYREEE (reference sequence). Sequenced by immunoSEQ multiplex PCR; TCRdb stores in-frame clones only, minus some. The table has 85,000 to 95,000 clones, roughly nine tenths seen once. V usage is TRBV5-4 and J usage is TRBJ2-2; D gene unclear. The receptor comes from a female donor in good health, enrolled as a control in a pregnancy study. This specimen was peripheral blood, taken after pregnancy. CDR3 loop: CASSETSSSGELFF. The CDR3, as DNA: TGTGCCAGCAGCGAGACTTCCTCGTCCGGGGAGCTGTTTTTT.